The present TCR beta chain was sequenced within a study of identical twins. Points from the study as a whole: With beta out-of-frame sequences, excess sharing by twins was weaker.

There are many counts of this clonotype. Its antigen is undetermined. TCRdb redid the calling of the 5' RACE reads with MiXCR, one entry per CDR3 protein. The sample lists approximately 600,000 distinct CDR3 sequences, less than 9% seen once, with roughly 1.6% in the top ten. The germline V gene has CDR1 SGHRS and CDR2 YFSETQ. The CDR3 contains 16 residues. V dropped 0 bases and J dropped 9 bases, with 16 bases sitting between them. These same records also appear under a second study, on yellow fever vaccine responses in identical twins.

The chain uses TRBV5-1 and TRBJ1-6; D call uncertain. The sequencing input was PBMCs. This receptor was taken from a woman younger than 35 in good health. CDR3 loop: CASSLEANSVGSPLHF. The CDR3 DNA sequence: TGCGCCAGCAGCTTGGAGGCCAATAGCGTCGGTTCACCCCTCCACTTT.